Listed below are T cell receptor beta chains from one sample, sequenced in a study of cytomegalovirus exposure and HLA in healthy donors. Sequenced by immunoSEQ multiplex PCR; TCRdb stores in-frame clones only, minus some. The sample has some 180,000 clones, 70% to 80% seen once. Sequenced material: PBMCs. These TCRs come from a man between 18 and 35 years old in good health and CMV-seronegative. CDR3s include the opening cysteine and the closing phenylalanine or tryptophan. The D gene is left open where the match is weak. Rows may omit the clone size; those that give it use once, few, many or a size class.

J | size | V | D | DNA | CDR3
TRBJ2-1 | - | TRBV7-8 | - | TGTGCCAGCAGCTTAGAGCTGGGCCATGAGCAGTTCTTC | CASSLELGHEQFF
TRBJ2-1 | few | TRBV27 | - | TGTGCCAGCAGTTTATCCCTCGGACTATATTCCTACAATGAGCAGTTCTTC | CASSLSLGLYSYNEQFF
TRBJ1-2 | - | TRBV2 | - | TGTGCCAGCAGAGCGGGGGGGCTCGGTGGCTACACCTTC | CASRAGGLGGYTF
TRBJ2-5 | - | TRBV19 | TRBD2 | TGTGCCACCTCCCGGGGGCTAGCGGGAGGTGAAGAGACCCAGTACTTC | CATSRGLAGGEETQYF
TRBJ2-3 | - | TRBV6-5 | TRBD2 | TGTGCCAGCAGTTTTAAGCGGGGGGGCACAGATACGCAGTATTTT | CASSFKRGGTDTQYF
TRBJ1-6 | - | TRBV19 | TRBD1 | TGTGCCAGTAGTGCCCGCGACAGGGGTAGGAATTCACCCCTCCACTTT | CASSARDRGRNSPLHF
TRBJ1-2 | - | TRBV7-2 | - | TGTGCCAGCAGCGAAAACAGCTATGGCTACACCTTC | CASSENSYGYTF
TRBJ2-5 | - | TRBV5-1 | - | TGCGCCAGCAGGAGGGTGAATACGGGGGGCGAAGAGACCCAGTACTTC | CASRRVNTGGEETQYF
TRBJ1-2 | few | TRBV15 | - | TGTGCCACCAGCAGAGATTCTAAGGGGGGCTACACCTTC | CATSRDSKGGYTF
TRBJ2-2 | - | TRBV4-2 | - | TGTGCCAGCAGCCTCCCCCGGGGCGGGGAGCTGTTTTTT | CASSLPRGGELFF
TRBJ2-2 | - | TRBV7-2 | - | TGTGCCAGCAGCTTAGCGCCAGCGCTGAACACCGGGGAGCTGTTTTTT | CASSLAPALNTGELFF
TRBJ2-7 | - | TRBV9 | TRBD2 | TGTGCCAGCAGCGTAGGGGGAGGGAGGAACGAGCAGTACTTC | CASSVGGGRNEQYF
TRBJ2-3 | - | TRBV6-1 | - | TGTGCCAGCAGTGACCGGTACAGGGTGGATACGCAGTATTTT | CASSDRYRVDTQYF
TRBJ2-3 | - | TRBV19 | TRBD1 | TGTGCCAGTAGTGAAGGGACAGACCGCACAGATACGCAGTATTTT | CASSEGTDRTDTQYF
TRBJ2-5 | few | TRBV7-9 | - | TGTGCCAGCAGCTTAGTTAATAGAGAGACCCAGTACTTC | CASSLVNRETQYF
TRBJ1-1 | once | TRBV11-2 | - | TGTGCCAGCAGCTTAGGACAGACGAACACTGAAGCTTTCTTT | CASSLGQTNTEAFF
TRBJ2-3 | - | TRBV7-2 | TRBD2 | TGTGCCAGCAGCTCAGTAGCGGGGGCCCGGACAGATACGCAGTATTTT | CASSSVAGARTDTQYF
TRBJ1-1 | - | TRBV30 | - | TGTGCCAGATCTATAGGGGGGAACACTGAAGCTTTCTTT | CARSIGGNTEAFF
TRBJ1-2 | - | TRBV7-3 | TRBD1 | TGTGCCAGCAGCTTAGGCCCCCTCGGGCAGGGGGTCTATGGCTACACCTTC | CASSLGPLGQGVYGYTF
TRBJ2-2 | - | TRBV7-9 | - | TGTGCCAGCAGCCGCTATCGCCGGACAGAGTCCACCGGGGAGCTGTTTTTT | CASSRYRRTESTGELFF
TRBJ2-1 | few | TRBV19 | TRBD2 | TGTGCCAGTAGTAACTGGTGGCGGGAGAGCTCCTACAATGAGCAGTTCTTC | CASSNWWRESSYNEQFF
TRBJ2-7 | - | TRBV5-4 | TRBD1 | TGTGCCAGCAGCTTGGCCACGGGACAGGGTTCCTACGAGCAGTACTTC | CASSLATGQGSYEQYF
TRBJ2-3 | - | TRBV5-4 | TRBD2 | TGTGCCAGCAGCACGGGGACTAGAAGTGGTGATACGCAGTATTTT | CASSTGTRSGDTQYF
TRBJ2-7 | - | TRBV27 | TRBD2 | TGTGCCAGCAGTCGGGGTGTGACTAGCGGGAGCCACGAGCAGTACTTC | CASSRGVTSGSHEQYF
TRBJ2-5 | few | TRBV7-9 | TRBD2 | TGTGCCAGCAGCAAAAGAGGCCTAGCGGTACCGTGGACCCAGTACTTC | CASSKRGLAVPWTQYF
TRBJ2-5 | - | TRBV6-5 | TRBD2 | TGTGCCAGCAGTTTACTAGCGGGGGGGCTAGGGGAGACCCAGTACTTC | CASSLLAGGLGETQYF
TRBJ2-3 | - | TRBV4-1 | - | TGCGCCAGCAGCCAAGCGGAGGCTAGCAGAGGTACGCAGTATTTT | CASSQAEASRGTQYF
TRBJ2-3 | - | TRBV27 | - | TGTGCCAGCAGTTTGGACACCAGCACAGATACGCAGTATTTT | CASSLDTSTDTQYF
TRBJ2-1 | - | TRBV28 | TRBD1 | TGTGCCAGTGGCACAGGGGGAACCTACAATGAGCAGTTCTTC | CASGTGGTYNEQFF
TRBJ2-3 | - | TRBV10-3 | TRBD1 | TGTGCCATCAGGACGGACAGGGGTGATACGCAGTATTTT | CAIRTDRGDTQYF
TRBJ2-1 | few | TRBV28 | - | TGTGCCAGCAGTTTGGACCCTAGCGTCAATGAGCAGTTCTTC | CASSLDPSVNEQFF
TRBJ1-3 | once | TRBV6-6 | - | TGTGCCAGCAGTTACTCGCGAGGACAGGGAAACACCATATATTTT | CASSYSRGQGNTIYF
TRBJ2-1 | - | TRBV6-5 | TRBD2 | TGTGCCAGCTGGGGACTAGCGGGCGAGCAGTTCTTC | CASWGLAGEQFF
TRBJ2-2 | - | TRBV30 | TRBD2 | TGTGCCTGTGCCCTAGCGGGAGTTCCCGGGGAGCTGTTTTTT | CACALAGVPGELFF
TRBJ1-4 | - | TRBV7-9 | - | TGTTCCAGCAGTCCCGGACAGGAAAAACTGTTTTTT | CSSSPGQEKLFF
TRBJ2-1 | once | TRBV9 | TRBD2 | TGTGCCAGCAGCGGATTTACTAGCGGGAGTTTCAATGAGCAGTTCTTC | CASSGFTSGSFNEQFF
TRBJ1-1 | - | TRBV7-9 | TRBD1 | TGTGCCAGCAGTATAACAGGGGGCACTGAAGCTTTCTTT | CASSITGGTEAFF
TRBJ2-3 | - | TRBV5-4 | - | TGTGCCAGCACAAGCGGAGGGCCCTTTAGCACAGATACGCAGTATTTT | CASTSGGPFSTDTQYF
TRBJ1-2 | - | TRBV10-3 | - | TGTGCCATCTGGAAGGGCGGGGTGGCTAACTATGGCTACACCTTC | CAIWKGGVANYGYTF
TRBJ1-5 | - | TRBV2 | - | TGTGCCAGCAGTGATGAGACAGCCTACAATCAGCCCCAGCATTTT | CASSDETAYNQPQHF
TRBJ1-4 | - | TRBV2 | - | TGTGCCGGCTCTCCGGGTCGTCAAAGATATAATGAAAAACTGTTTTTT | CAGSPGRQRYNEKLFF
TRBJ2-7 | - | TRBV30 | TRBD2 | TGTGCCTGGAGTGTATTAGCGGGGGGACGAACCTACGAGCAGTACTTC | CAWSVLAGGRTYEQYF
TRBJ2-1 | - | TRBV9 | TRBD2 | TGTGCCAGCAGCGTAGATCCAGCGGGGCACAATGAGCAGTTCTTC | CASSVDPAGHNEQFF
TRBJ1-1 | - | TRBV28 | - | TGTGCCAGCGCCGGGGGGGGAGGCCCTCGAGAGGCTTTCTTT | CASAGGGGPREAFF
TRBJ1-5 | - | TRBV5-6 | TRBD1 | TGTGCCAGCAGCCGACGATTTGGGACAGTGGAAGATCAGCCCCAGCATTTT | CASSRRFGTVEDQPQHF
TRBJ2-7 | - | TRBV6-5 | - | TGTGCCAGCAGTTACTCCTTTCGTAGCTCCTACGAGCAGTACTTC | CASSYSFRSSYEQYF